This T cell receptor (beta chain) was observed in a study of identical twins (TCRdb year 2016). Regarding the research as a whole: The study deep-sequenced TCR alpha and beta repertoires from monozygotic twins, unrelated adults of various ages and cord blood to test whether fetal clonotypes persist. To rule out contamination, the twin experiments were replicated at different times with different library preparation protocols. Broad study findings and their caveats: Compared with coincidental sharing between unrelated individuals, out-of-frame TCR alpha sequences shared between twins had an excess of sequences with low generation probability. Abundant cord blood beta clonotypes had fewer insertions, young adult naive repertoires showed a similar but weaker trend, and memory repertoires showed no such trend. Because the same donors could not be followed over many years, conclusions were based on cross-sectional statistical analysis. In beta out-of-frame sequences, excess twin sharing was weaker, because having fewer shared sequences lowered the signal-to-noise ratio. Zero-insertion analyses could be partly confounded by invariant T cells such as MAIT and iNKT, though diverse VJ usage argued against such confounding for most clonotypes. Out-of-frame TCR alpha sharing in monozygotic twins was systematically underestimated by recombination models, whereas sharing between unrelated individuals was in agreement with the recombination models.

From the cysteine through the phenylalanine, the CDR3 covers 13 amino acids. Solely the CDR3 DNA is kept, with 39 bases framed from the first base. For this chain, trimming is 5 bases at the V end and 4 bases at the J end, and the number of junction bases without a gene match is 7. CDR1 and CDR2 are drawn from the germline V gene (reference sequence): DFQATT, SNEGSKA. Library preparation employed 5' RACE. Sequencing was carried out with an Illumina HiSeq 2000. A universal primer binding site was introduced by template switching, and a unique molecular identifier was present in the final cDNA, enabling accurate counting of TCR cDNA molecules. Specific primers in the conserved constant-segment region were used to synthesize first-strand cDNA for the TCR alpha and beta chains. Each cDNA library was double barcoded, with a SMART-Mk sample barcode plus Illumina barcodes, to control for contamination. TruSeq adapter sequences, together with Illumina sample barcodes, were added in two successive PCR steps. The TCR alpha and beta cDNA libraries were sequenced on the Illumina HiSeq platform using custom primers. The authors' pipeline ran thus. Unique molecular identifiers were extracted from raw reads with MiGEC, and CDR3 positions were determined with MiXCR. For each individual, recombination models were inferred using an EM algorithm with the repgenHMM and IGoR tools. Shared clonotype analysis was performed with the tcR package in R, normalizing sharing by the product of cloneset sizes. To study raw recombination free of thymic and clonal selection effects, out-of-frame nonproductive sequences were analyzed. TCRdb's own reprocessing of the public reads used fastp at Q25 and MiXCR and kept productive beta chains. All rows with the same CDR3 protein become a single entry with the most common DNA and genes. The V and J calls follow TCRdb's processing rather than the paper's. The sample table lists 470,000 or so distinct CDR3 sequences, about 24% of them with a count of one. About 3% of the sample goes to the ten largest clones.

This clonotype was seen only a few times. It has no known antigen specificity. Base qualities were left out, and no much larger clone turns up one base away. Every donor was a healthy Caucasian. Three pairs of female monozygotic twins, all aged about 18 to 29 years, made up the twin cohort. CD4+ and CD8+ T cell populations were isolated with positive isolation kits from Invitrogen. These data also formed part of another study, on T cells expressing NK-cell markers. As described in the second report: Several donors provided sorted CD3+CD56+NKG2C+, CD3+CD56+NKG2C- and CD3+CD56-NKG2C+ T-cell subsets, whose TCR beta-chain repertoires were profiled. Among the eight sequenced donors, seven were HCMV-seropositive and one was HCMV-seronegative. In several experiments an anti-gammadeltaTCR antibody was added to restrict sorting to alphabetaTCR-expressing T cells. For 5 or 6 donors, the dominant CD3+CD56+NKG2C+ clonotypes were among the top 10 CD8+ clonotypes and accounted for about 1.0-8% of CD8+ T cells. Those dominant clonotypes were again the most abundant among CD3+CD56-NKG2C+ cells in a handful of donors, at roughly 25-65%. Whether the expanded NKG2C-expressing T cell clones were specific for HCMV antigens was left unclear. The eight sequenced donors were randomly selected healthy volunteers, three men and five women. To determine HCMV serostatus, a commercial ELISA kit was used to detect HCMV-specific IgG in serum. MIGEC was used to demultiplex reads and group the reads by UMI, and MiTCR was used to assemble and quantify clonotypes. To exclude erroneous sequences, only TCR cDNA sequences supported by at least two reads were retained. Downstream repertoire analysis used the tcR package, and clonotypes were matched across fractions by CDR3 nucleotide sequence plus V segment. Antigen specificity was annotated against VDJdb with VDJmatch, allowing one amino acid substitution in CDR3.

The clonotype comes from a woman between 18 and 30 years old in good health. The sample consisted of CD4+ T cells sorted from blood. The V and J segments used are TRBV20-1 and TRBJ1-2, and 7 bases in between align with TRBD1. The sequenced DNA is TGCAGTGCTTCCGGGACAGACTTCTATGGCTACACCTTC. This yields the protein CSASGTDFYGYTF.